One sample yielded the 3 T cell receptor beta chains listed below, sequenced in a study of T cells in women clearing cervical HPV infection. Method: immunoSEQ multiplex PCR; TCRdb's copy keeps in-frame clones and lacks some. This listing includes about 30,000 clones. The sequenced sample was blood buffy coat. The receptors derive from a woman between 18 and 69 years old with a cervical HPV16 infection that either progressed to CIN3+ or cleared (not recorded which).

About this clone itself: The CDR3 end falls 3 residues outside the read, so it is completed with the germline J gene. This chain uses TRBV5-1 with TRBJ2-2; 11 nucleotides agree with TRBD2. The CDR3 is 16 amino acids. Trimming removed 4 bases from V and 1 base from J; junction bases left unmatched: 3. CDR1 and CDR2 (germline): SGHRS, YFSETQ. The CDR3 loop is CASSKGLAVNTGELFF. The covered CDR3 bases are TGCGCCAGCAGCAAGGGACTAGCGGTGAACACCGGGGAG.

On this clone: The read finishes 3 residues shy of the CDR3 end, and the germline J gene is used to complete it. The chain has TRBV13 and TRBJ2-2, with D maybe TRBD2 (6 bases). CDR1 PRHDT and CDR2 FYEKMQ come from the germline V gene (reference sequence). The CDR3 covers 16 residues. Trimming stripped 3 bases from V and 0 bases from J, with 11 bases between. The DNA read from the CDR3 is TGTGCCAGCAGCTTGGGGGGTACTGCGAACACCGGGGAG. Amino acids: CASSLGGTANTGE. The entire CDR3 protein reads CASSLGGTANTGELFF.

Note on this clone: Read sequence stops 3 residues before the CDR3 end, and the germline J gene provides the missing end. The chain has TRBV28 and TRBJ1-5; D unclear. The CDR3 sequence is 17 residues long. The V gene lost 4 bases and the J gene lost 0 bases, with 16 bases spanning the gap. Germline CDR1 MDHEN, CDR2 SYDVKM. Here the CDR3 reads CASSSSFWHYSNQPQHF. Incomplete CDR3 DNA: TGTGCCAGCAGTTCCTCCTTTTGGCACTATAGCAATCAGCCC. The entire variable domain, with the rest obtained from reference TRBV28 and TRBJ1-5, is as follows: DVKVTQSSRYLVKRTGEKVFLECVQDMDHENMFWYRQDPGLGLRLIYFSYDVKMKEKGDIPEGYSVSREKKERFSLILESASTNQTSMYLCASSSSFWHYSNQPQHFGDGTRLSIL.